This TCR beta chain was captured in a study of blood T cell repertoires in COVID-19. On the study more broadly: The United States, Italy and Spain supplied acute and convalescent COVID-19 samples. PBMCs, B-cell-depleted T cells, or T cells were the source of the cDNA or gDNA that made up the material.

This CDR3 spans 15 amino acids. Germline V lookup: CDR1 MNHEY, CDR2 SVGAGI. V shed 7 bases and J shed 1 base, with 15 bases lying between them. As handled by the study authors: Reference gene primers were amplified, and this amplification served to estimate nucleated cell counts. Assay: immunoSEQ multiplex PCR; the TCRdb copy retains only in-frame clones and omits some. The V and J calls and clone size were taken over from that table, and D and trimming were inferred from the DNA. This table has fewer than 40,000 clones, over 80% appearing once. This chain uses TRBV6-5 with TRBJ2-3, with a tentative D call TRBD2 (5 bases). The sequencing input was peripheral blood. This clonotype was sampled from a human donor in a cohort sampled during active COVID-19. The CDR3 is CASIGLFVGTDTQYF. As DNA, the CDR3 is TGTGCCAGCATCGGACTCTTTGTCGGCACAGATACGCAGTATTTT.